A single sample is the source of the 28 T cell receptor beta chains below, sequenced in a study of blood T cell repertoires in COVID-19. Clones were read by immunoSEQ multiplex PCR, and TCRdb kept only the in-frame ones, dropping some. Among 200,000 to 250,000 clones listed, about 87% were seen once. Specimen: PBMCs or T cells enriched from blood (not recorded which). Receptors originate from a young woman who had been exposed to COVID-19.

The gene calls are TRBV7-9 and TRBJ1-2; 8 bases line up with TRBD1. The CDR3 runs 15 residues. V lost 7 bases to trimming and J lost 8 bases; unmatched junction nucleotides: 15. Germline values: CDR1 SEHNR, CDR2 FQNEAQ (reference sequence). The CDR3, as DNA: TGTGCCAGCACCAGACAGGGGATAAAGGTTGGAGGCTACACCTTC. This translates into CASTRQGIKVGGYTF.

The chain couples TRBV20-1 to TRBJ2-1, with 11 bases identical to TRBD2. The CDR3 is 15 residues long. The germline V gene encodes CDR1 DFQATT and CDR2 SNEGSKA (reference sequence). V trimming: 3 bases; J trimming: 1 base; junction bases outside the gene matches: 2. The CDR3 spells CSASTSGRSYNEQFF. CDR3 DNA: TGCAGTGCTAGTACTAGCGGGAGATCCTACAATGAGCAGTTCTTC.

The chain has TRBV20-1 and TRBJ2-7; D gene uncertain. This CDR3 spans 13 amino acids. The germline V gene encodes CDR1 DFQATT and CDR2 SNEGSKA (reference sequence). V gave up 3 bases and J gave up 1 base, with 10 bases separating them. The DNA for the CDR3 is TGCAGTGCTAGTGGCCGAACATCCTACGAGCAGTACTTC. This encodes CSASGRTSYEQYF.

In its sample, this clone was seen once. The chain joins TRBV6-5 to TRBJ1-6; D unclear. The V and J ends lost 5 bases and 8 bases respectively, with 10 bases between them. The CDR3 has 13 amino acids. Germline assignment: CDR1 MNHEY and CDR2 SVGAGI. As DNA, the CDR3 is TGTGCCAGCAGTCCGGGGTATTATTCACCCCTCCACTTT. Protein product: CASSPGYYSPLHF.

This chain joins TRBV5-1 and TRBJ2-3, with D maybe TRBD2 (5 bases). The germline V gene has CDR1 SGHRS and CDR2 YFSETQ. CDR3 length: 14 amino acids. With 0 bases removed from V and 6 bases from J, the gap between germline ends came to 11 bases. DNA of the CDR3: TGCGCCAGCAGCTTGGGGAGGCTCCCGGATACGCAGTATTTT. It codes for CASSLGRLPDTQYF.

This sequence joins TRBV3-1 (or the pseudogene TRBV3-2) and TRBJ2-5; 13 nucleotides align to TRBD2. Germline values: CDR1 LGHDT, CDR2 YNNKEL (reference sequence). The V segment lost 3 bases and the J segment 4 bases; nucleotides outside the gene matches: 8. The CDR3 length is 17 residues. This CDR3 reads CASSQTTSGRAGETQYF. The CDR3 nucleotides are TGTGCCAGCAGCCAGACAACTAGCGGGAGGGCCGGAGAGACCCAGTACTTC.

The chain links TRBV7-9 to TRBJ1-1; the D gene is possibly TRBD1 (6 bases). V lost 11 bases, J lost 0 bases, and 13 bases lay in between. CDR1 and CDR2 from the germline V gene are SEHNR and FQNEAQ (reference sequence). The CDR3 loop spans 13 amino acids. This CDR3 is CAAHREVNTEAFF. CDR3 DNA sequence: TGTGCCGCCCACAGGGAAGTGAACACTGAAGCTTTCTTT.

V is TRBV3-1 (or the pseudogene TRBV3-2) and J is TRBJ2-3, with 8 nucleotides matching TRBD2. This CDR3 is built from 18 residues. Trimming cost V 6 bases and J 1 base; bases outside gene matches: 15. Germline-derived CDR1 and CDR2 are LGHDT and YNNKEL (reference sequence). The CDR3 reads CASSRTSSSPGGTDTQYF. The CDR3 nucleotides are TGTGCCAGCAGTCGGACTAGCTCCTCTCCAGGGGGCACAGATACGCAGTATTTT.

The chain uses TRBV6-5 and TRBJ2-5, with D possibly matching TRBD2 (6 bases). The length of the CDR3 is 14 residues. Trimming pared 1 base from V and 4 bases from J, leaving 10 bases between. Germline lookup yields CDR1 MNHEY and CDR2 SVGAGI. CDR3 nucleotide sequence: TGTGCCAGCAGTTACTGGGGGGAAGGAGAGACCCAGTACTTC. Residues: CASSYWGEGETQYF.

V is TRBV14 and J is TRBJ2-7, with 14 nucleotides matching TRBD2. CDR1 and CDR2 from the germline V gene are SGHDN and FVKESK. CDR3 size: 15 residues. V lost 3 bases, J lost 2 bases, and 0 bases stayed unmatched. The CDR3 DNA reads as TGTGCCAGCAGCCAGGGACTAGCGGGAGCCTACGAGCAGTACTTC. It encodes CASSQGLAGAYEQYF.

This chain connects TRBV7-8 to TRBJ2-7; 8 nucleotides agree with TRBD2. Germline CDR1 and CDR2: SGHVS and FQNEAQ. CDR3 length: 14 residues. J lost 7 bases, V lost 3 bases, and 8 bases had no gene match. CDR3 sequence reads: CASSLASGRFEQYF. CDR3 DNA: TGTGCCAGCAGCTTGGCTAGCGGGCGTTTTGAGCAGTACTTC. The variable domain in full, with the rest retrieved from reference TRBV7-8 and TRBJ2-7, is GAGVSQSPRYKVAKRGQDVALRCDPISGHVSLFWYQQALGQGPEFLTYFQNEAQLDKSGLPSDRFFAERPEGSVSTLKIQRTQQEDSAVYLCASSLASGRFEQYFGPGTRLTVT.

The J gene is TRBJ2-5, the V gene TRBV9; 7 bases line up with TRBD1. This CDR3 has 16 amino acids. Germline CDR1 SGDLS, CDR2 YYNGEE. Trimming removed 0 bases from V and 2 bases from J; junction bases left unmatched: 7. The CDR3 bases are TGTGCCAGCAGCGTAGTGGGTTACAGGGGACAAGAGACCCAGTACTTC. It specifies CASSVVGYRGQETQYF.

CDR3 loop: CATRGTGALGTEAFF. CDR3 DNA sequence: TGTGCCACCAGAGGGACAGGGGCTTTAGGCACTGAAGCTTTCTTT. The chain uses TRBV24-1 and TRBJ1-1; 10 bases fit TRBD1. CDR1 is KGHDR and CDR2 is SFDVKD in the germline V gene. There are 15 residues in the CDR3. Trimming removed 7 bases from V and 4 bases from J; junction bases left unmatched: 8.

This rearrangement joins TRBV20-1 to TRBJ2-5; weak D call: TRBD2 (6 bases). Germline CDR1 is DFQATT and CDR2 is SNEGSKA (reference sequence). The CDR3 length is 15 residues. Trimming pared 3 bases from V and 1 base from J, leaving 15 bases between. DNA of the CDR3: TGCAGTGCTAGTCGAGAGACCGGGGGCCAAGAGACCCAGTACTTC. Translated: CSASRETGGQETQYF.

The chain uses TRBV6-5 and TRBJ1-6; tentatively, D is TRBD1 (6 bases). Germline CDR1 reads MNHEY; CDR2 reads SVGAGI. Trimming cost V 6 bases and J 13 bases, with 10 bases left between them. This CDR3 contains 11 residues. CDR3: CASSSGHPLHF. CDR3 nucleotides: TGTGCCAGCAGCTCGGGACACCCCCTCCACTTT.

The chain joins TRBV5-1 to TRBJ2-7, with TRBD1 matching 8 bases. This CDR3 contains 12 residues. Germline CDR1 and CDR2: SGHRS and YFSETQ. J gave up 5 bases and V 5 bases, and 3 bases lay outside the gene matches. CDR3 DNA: TGCGCCAGCAGGACAGGGGCGAACGAGCAGTACTTC. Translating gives CASRTGANEQYF.

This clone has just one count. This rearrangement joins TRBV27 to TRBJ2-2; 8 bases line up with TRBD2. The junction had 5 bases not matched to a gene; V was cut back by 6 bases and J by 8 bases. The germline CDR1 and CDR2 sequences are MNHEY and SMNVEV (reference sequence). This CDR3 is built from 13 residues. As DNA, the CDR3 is TGTGCCAGCAGCCTTAGCGGGATTGGGGAGCTGTTTTTT. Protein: CASSLSGIGELFF.

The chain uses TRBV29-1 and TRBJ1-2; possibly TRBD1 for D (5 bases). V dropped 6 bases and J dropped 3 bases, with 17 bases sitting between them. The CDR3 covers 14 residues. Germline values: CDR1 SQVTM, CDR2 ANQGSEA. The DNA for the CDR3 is TGCAGCGTGGGGCCCTCACCACCTTACTATGGCTACACCTTC. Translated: CSVGPSPPYYGYTF.

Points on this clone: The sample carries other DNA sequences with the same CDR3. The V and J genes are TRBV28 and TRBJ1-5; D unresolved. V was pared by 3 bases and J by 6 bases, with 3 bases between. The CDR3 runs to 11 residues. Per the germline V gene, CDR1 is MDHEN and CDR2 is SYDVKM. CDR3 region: CASSLRQPQHF. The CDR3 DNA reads TGTGCCAGCAGTTTGCGTCAGCCCCAGCATTTT.

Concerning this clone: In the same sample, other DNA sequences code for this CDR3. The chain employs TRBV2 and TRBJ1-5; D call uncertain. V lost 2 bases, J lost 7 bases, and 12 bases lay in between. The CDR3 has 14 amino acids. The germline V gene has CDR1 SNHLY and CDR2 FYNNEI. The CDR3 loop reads CASSETGGNQPQHF. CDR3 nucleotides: TGTGCCAGCAGTGAAACGGGAGGGAACCAGCCCCAGCATTTT. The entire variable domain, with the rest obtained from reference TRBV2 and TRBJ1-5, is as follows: EPEVTQTPSHQVTQMGQEVILRCVPISNHLYFYWYRQILGQKVEFLVSFYNNEISEKSEIFDDQFSVERPDGSNFTLKIRSTKLEDSAMYFCASSETGGNQPQHFGDGTRLSIL.

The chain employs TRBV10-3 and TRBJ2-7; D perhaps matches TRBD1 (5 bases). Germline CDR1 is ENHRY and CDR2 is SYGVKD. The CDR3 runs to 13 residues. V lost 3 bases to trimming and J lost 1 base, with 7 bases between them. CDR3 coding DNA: TGTGCCATCAGTGAAGGGGAATCCTACGAGCAGTACTTC. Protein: CAISEGESYEQYF.

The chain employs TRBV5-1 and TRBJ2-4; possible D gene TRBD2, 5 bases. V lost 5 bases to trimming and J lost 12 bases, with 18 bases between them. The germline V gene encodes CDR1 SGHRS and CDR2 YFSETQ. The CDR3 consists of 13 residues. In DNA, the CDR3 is TGCGCCAGCAGGCGGACTCCCCCGGATAGTCAGTACTTC. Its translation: CASRRTPPDSQYF.

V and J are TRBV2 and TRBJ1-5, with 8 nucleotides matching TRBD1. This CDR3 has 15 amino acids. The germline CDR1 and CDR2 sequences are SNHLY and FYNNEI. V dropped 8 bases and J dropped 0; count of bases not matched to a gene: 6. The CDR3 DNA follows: TGTGCCAGCCGAGACAGGGGATTTAGCAATCAGCCCCAGCATTTT. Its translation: CASRDRGFSNQPQHF. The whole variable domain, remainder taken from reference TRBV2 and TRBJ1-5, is EPEVTQTPSHQVTQMGQEVILRCVPISNHLYFYWYRQILGQKVEFLVSFYNNEISEKSEIFDDQFSVERPDGSNFTLKIRSTKLEDSAMYFCASRDRGFSNQPQHFGDGTRLSIL.

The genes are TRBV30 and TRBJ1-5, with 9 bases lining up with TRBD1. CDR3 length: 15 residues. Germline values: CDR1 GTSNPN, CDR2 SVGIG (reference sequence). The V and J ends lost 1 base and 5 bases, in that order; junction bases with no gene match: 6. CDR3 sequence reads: CAWSAGDRVDQPQHF. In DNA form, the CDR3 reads TGTGCCTGGAGTGCCGGGGACAGGGTGGATCAGCCCCAGCATTTT.

The DNA for the CDR3 is TGCGCCAGCAGCTTACGGACAGGGGAACGGTCACCCCTCCACTTT. It encodes CASSLRTGERSPLHF. The chain has TRBV5-1 and TRBJ1-6; 9 nucleotides line up with TRBD1. Germline-derived CDR1 and CDR2 are SGHRS and YFSETQ. Trimming at V came to 2 bases and at J to 10 bases, leaving 7 bases not matched to a gene. The CDR3 totals 15 residues.

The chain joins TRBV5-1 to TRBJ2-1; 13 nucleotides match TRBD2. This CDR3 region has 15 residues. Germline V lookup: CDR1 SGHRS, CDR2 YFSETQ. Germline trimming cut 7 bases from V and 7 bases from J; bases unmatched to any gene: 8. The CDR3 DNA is TGCGCCAGCGGGCGAACTAGCGGGAGGGGTAATGAGCAGTTCTTC. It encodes CASGRTSGRGNEQFF.

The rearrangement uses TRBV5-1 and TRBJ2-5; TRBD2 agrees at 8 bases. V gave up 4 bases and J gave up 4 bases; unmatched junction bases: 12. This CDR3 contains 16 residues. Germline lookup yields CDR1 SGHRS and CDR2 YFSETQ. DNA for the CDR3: TGCGCCAGCAGCCCCGCACCCGCCGGGGGGGGAGAGACCCAGTACTTC. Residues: CASSPAPAGGGETQYF.

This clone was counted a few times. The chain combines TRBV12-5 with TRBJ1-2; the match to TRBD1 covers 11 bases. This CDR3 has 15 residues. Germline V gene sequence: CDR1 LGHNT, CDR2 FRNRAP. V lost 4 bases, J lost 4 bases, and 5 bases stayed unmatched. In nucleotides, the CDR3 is TGTGCTAGTGGTTCCTGGACAGGGGGCACCTATGGCTACACCTTC. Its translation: CASGSWTGGTYGYTF.